These 5 T cell receptor beta chains share one sample of origin, sequenced in a study of OX40 agonist ivuxolimab in advanced cancers. This table comes from immunoSEQ multiplex PCR, and its TCRdb copy is limited to in-frame clones, with some not included. This table holds roughly 38,000 clones, roughly 92% found once. The input for sequencing was CD4+ or CD8+ T cells sorted from blood, taken in a trial of the OX40 agonist ivuxolimab. All receptors come from an adult with an advanced solid tumor such as melanoma, head and neck, liver or kidney cancer.

The rearrangement links TRBV10-3 to TRBJ2-1; no clear D. CDR3 length: 13 amino acids. CDR1 and CDR2 (germline): ENHRY, SYGVKD. V was pared by 10 bases and J by 1 base, with 11 bases between. The CDR3 coding sequence is TGTGCCACGGTGGGGTATTCCTACAATGAGCAGTTCTTC. Protein: CATVGYSYNEQFF.

This chain connects TRBV12-5 to TRBJ2-1; 13 nucleotides agree with TRBD2. Looked up from germline, CDR1 is LGHNT and CDR2 is FRNRAP. The CDR3 length is 17 residues. V gave up 2 bases and J gave up 9 bases; unmatched junction bases: 10. As DNA, the CDR3 is TGTGCTAGTGGTTTGTCCCCTGGACTAGCGGGAGAGATTGAGCAGTTCTTC. Its protein is CASGLSPGLAGEIEQFF.

The CDR3 sequence: CASSPGASNQPQHF. Here the CDR3 DNA reads TGTGCCAGCAGTCCGGGTGCTAGCAATCAGCCCCAGCATTTT. V and J are TRBV27 and TRBJ1-5; no firm D call. With 5 bases removed from V and 0 bases from J, the gap between germline ends came to 8 bases. Per germline, CDR1 MNHEY and CDR2 SMNVEV (reference sequence). The CDR3 has 14 amino acids.

The rearrangement links TRBV6-6 to TRBJ2-7; D is ambiguous. The CDR3 covers 12 residues. The V gene lost 0 bases and the J gene lost 5 bases, with 5 bases spanning the gap. The germline CDR1 and CDR2 sequences are MNHNY and SVGAGI (reference sequence). The DNA for the CDR3 is TGTGCCAGCAGTTACTCAAGGAACGAGCAGTACTTC. Translated: CASSYSRNEQYF.

The V gene is TRBV11-3, the J gene TRBJ2-7; weak D call: TRBD1 (5 bases). The germline V gene has CDR1 SGHNT and CDR2 YENEEA. V lost 4 bases, J lost 2 bases, and 12 bases lay in between. This CDR3 is 14 amino acids long. CDR3 region: CASSYRLGPYEQYF. Here the CDR3 DNA reads TGTGCCAGCAGCTACCGTTTGGGGCCCTACGAGCAGTACTTC.